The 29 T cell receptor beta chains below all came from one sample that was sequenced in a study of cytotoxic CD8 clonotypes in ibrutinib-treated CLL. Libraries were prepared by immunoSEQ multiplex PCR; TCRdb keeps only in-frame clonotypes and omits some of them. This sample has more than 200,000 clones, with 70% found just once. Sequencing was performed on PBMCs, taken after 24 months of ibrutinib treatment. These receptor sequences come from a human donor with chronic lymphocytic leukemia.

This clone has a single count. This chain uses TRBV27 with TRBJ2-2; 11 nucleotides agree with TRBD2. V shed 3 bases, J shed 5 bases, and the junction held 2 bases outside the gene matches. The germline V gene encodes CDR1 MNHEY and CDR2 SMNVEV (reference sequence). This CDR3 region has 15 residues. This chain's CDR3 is CASSFLAGGTGELFF. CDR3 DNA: TGTGCCAGCAGTTTCCTAGCGGGAGGAACCGGGGAGCTGTTTTTT.

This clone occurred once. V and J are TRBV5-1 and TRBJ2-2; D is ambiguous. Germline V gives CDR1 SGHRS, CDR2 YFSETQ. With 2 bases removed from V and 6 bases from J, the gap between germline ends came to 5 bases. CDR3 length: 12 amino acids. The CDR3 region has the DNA TGCGCCAGCAGCTTAAATGCCGGGGAGCTGTTTTTT. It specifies CASSLNAGELFF. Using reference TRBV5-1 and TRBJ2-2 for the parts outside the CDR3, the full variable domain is KAGVTQTPRYLIKTRGQQVTLSCSPISGHRSVSWYQQTPGQGLQFLFEYFSETQRNKGNFPGRFSGRQFSNSRSEMNVSTLELGDSALYLCASSLNAGELFFGEGSRLTVL.

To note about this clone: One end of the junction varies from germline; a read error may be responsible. The CDR3 DNA follows: TGTGCCAGCAGTTCACCGGGACAGGGCATCAACTACGGCTACACCTTC. Translated, it gives CASSSPGQGINYGYTF. The chain combines TRBV6-5 with TRBJ1-2; 9 bases are shared with TRBD1. The CDR3 loop spans 16 amino acids. CDR1 is MNHEY, CDR2 SVGAGI, per germline.

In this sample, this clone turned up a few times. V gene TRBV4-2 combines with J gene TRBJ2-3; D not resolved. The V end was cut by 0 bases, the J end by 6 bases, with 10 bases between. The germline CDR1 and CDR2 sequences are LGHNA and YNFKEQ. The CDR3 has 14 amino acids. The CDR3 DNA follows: TGTGCCAGCAGCCAAGAGCTCGTGCGGGATACGCAGTATTTT. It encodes CASSQELVRDTQYF.

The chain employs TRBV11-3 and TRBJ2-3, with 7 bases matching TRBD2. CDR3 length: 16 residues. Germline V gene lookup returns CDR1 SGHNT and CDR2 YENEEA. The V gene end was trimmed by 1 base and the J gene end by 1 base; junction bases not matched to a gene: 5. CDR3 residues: CASSLARAGGTDTQYF. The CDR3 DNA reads TGTGCCAGCAGCTTAGCGCGCGCGGGGGGCACAGATACGCAGTATTTT.

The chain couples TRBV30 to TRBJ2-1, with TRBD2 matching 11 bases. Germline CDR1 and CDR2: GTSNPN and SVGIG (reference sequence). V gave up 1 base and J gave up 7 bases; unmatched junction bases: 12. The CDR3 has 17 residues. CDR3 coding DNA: TGTGCCTGGAGTGGAACTCCCGTGACTAGCGGGACGAATGAGCAGTTCTTC. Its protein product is CAWSGTPVTSGTNEQFF.

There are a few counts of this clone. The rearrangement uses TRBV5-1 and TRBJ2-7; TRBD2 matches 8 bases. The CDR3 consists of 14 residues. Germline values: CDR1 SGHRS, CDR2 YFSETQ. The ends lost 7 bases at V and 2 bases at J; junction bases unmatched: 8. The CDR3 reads CASGRAGAAYEQYF. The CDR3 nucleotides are TGCGCCAGCGGACGAGCGGGGGCGGCCTACGAGCAGTACTTC.

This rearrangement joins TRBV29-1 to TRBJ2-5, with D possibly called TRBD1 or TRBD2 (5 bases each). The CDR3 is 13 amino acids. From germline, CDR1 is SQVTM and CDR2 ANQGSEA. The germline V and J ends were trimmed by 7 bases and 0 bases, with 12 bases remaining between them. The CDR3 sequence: CSAPGQDQETQYF. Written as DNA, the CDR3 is TGCAGCGCCCCGGGGCAAGACCAAGAGACCCAGTACTTC.

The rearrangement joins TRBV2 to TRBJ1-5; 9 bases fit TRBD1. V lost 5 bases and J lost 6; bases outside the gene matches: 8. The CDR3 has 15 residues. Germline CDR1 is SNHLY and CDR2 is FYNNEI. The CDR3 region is CASSLGQGGTQPQHF. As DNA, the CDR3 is TGTGCCAGCAGTCTGGGACAGGGCGGCACTCAGCCCCAGCATTTT.

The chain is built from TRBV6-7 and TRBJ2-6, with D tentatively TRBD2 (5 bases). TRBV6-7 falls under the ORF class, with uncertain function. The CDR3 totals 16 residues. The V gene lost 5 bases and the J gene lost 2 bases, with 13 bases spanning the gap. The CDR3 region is CASSIKGRAGANVLTF. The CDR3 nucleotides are TGTGCCAGCAGTATCAAAGGGCGGGCTGGGGCCAACGTCCTGACTTTC.

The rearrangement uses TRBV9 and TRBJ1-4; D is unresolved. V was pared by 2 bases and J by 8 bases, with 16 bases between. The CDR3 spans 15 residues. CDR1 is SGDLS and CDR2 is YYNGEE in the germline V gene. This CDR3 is CASSVGMEVWEKLFF. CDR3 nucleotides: TGTGCCAGCAGCGTTGGAATGGAGGTATGGGAAAAACTGTTTTTT.

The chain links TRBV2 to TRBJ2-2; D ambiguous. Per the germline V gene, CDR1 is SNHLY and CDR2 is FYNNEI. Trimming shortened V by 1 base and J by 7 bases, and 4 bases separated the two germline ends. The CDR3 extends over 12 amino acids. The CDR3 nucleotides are TGTGCCAGCAGTGAAGATGACGGGGAGCTGTTTTTT. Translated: CASSEDDGELFF.

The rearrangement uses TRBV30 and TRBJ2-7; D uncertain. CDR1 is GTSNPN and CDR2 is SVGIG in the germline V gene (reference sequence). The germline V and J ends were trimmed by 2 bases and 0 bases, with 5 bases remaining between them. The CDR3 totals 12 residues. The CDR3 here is CAWSPPSYEQYF. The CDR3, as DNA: TGTGCCTGGAGTCCACCCTCCTACGAGCAGTACTTC. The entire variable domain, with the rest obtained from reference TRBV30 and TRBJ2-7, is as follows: SQTIHQWPATLVQPVGSPLSLECTVEGTSNPNLYWYRQAAGRGLQLLFYSVGIGQISSEVPQNLSASRPQDRQFILSSKKLLLSDSGFYLCAWSPPSYEQYFGPGTRLTVT.

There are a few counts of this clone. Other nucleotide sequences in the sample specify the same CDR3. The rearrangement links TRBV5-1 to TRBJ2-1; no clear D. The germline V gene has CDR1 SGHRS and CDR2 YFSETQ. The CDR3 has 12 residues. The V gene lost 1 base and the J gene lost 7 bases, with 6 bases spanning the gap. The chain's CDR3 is CASSLPSNEQFF. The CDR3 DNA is TGCGCCAGCAGCTTGCCCTCAAATGAGCAGTTCTTC.

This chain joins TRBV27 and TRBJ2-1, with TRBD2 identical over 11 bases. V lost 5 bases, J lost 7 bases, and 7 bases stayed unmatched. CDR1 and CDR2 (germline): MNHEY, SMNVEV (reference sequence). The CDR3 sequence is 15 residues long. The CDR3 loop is CASSKLAGVGNEQFF. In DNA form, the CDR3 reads TGTGCCAGCAGTAAACTAGCGGGGGTAGGAAATGAGCAGTTCTTC.

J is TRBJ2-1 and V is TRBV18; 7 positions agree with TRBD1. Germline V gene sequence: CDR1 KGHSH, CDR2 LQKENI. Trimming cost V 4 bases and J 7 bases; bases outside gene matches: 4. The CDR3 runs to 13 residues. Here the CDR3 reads CASSLGGSNEQFF. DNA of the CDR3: TGTGCCAGCTCACTAGGGGGCTCGAATGAGCAGTTCTTC.

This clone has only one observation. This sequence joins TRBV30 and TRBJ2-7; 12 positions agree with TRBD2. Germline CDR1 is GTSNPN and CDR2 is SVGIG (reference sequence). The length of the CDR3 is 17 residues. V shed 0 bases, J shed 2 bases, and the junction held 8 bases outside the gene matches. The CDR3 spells CAWSVILAGGTPYEQYF. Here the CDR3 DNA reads TGTGCCTGGAGTGTAATTCTAGCGGGAGGGACACCCTACGAGCAGTACTTC. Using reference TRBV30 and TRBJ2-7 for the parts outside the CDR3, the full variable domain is SQTIHQWPATLVQPVGSPLSLECTVEGTSNPNLYWYRQAAGRGLQLLFYSVGIGQISSEVPQNLSASRPQDRQFILSSKKLLLSDSGFYLCAWSVILAGGTPYEQYFGPGTRLTVT.

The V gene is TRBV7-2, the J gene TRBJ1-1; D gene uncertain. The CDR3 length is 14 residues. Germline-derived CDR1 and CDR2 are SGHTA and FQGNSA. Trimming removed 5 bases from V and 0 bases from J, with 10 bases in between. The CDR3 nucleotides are TGTGCCAGCAGCAGGCAAGGAGTGAACACTGAAGCTTTCTTT. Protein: CASSRQGVNTEAFF.

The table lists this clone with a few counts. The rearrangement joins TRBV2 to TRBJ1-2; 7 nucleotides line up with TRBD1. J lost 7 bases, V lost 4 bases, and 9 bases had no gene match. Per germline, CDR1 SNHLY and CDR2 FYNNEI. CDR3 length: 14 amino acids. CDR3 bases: TGTGCCAGCAGTGTCGGGACAGATTTAGGTGGCTACACCTTC. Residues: CASSVGTDLGGYTF.

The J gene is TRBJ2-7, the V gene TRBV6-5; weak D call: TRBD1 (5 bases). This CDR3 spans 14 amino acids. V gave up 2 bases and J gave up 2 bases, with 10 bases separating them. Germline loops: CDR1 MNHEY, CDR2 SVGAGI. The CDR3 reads CASSYGQGPYEQYF. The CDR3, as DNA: TGTGCCAGCAGTTACGGGCAGGGTCCCTACGAGCAGTACTTC.

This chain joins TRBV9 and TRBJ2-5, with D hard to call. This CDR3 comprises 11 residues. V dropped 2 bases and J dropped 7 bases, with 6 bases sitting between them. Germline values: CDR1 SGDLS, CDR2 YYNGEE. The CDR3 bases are TGTGCCAGCAGCGTCCCCTGGACCCAGTACTTC. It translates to CASSVPWTQYF.

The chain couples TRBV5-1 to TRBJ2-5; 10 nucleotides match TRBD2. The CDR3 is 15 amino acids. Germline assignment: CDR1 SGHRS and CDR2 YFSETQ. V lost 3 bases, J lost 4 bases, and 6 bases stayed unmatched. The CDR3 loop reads CASSSGTSALETQYF. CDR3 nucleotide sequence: TGCGCCAGCAGCTCCGGGACTAGCGCTCTAGAGACCCAGTACTTC.

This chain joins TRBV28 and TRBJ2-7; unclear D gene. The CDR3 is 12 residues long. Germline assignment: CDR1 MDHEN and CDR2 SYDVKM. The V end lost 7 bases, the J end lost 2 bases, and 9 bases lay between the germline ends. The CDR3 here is CASTAGTYEQYF. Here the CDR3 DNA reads TGTGCCAGCACCGCAGGAACCTACGAGCAGTACTTC.

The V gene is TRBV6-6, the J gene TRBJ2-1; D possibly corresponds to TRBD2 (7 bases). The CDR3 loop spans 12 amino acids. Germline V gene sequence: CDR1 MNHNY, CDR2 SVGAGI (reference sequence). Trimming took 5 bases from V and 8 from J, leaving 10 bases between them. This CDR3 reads CASSKGGDEQFF. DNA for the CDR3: TGTGCCAGCAGTAAAGGGGGGGATGAGCAGTTCTTC.

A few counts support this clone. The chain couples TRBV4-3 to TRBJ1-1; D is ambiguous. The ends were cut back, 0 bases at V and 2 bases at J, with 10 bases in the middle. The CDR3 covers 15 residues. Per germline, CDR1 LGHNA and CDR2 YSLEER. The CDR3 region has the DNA TGCGCCAGCAGCCAAGAAGGTTACAGCAACACTGAAGCTTTCTTT. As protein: CASSQEGYSNTEAFF.

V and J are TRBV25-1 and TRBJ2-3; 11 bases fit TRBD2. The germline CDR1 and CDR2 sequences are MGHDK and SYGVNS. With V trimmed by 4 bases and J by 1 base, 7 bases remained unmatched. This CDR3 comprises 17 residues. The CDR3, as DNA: TGTGCCAGCAGTGCCATGACTAGCGGGATGCGCACAGATACGCAGTATTTT. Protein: CASSAMTSGMRTDTQYF.

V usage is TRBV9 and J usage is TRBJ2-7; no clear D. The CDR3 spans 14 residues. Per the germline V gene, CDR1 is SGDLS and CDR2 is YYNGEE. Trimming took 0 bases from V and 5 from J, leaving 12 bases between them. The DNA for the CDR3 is TGTGCCAGCAGCGTAGGGACGGCATCCGACGAGCAGTACTTC. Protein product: CASSVGTASDEQYF. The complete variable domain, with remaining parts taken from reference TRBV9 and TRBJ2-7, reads DSGVTQTPKHLITATGQRVTLRCSPRSGDLSVYWYQQSLDQGLQFLIQYYNGEERAKGNILERFSAQQFPDLHSELNLSSLELGDSALYFCASSVGTASDEQYFGPGTRLTVT.

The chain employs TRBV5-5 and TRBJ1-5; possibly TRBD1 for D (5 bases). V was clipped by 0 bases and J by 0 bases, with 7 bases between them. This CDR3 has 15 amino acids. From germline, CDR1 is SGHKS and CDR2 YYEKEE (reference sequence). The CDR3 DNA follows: TGTGCCAGCAGCTTGGAGGGGCATAGCAATCAGCCCCAGCATTTT. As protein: CASSLEGHSNQPQHF.

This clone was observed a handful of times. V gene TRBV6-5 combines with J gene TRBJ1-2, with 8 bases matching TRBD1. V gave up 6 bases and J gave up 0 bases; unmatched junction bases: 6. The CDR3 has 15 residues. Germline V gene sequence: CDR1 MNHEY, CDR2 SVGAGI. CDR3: CASRRTGGTNYGYTF. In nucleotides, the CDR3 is TGTGCCAGCAGACGAACAGGGGGAACTAACTATGGCTACACCTTC.